A single sample gave rise to the 20 T cell receptor beta chains below, sequenced in a study of blood T cell repertoires in COVID-19. Repertoires were generated with immunoSEQ multiplex PCR, while TCRdb's copy carries only in-frame clones and drops some. Among about 50,000 clones listed, 75% to 85% were seen once. Sequences were obtained from peripheral blood. These receptors were obtained from a man in his forties or fifties with acute or convalescent COVID-19.

The chain carries TRBV7-9 and TRBJ2-5; TRBD2 matches 13 bases. The CDR3 is 16 residues long. Germline-derived CDR1 and CDR2 are SEHNR and FQNEAQ (reference sequence). V lost 4 bases and J lost 5; bases outside the gene matches: 7. The CDR3 bases are TGTGCCAGCAGCTCAACCGGGACTAGCGGGACGGAGACCCAGTACTTC. This translates into CASSSTGTSGTETQYF.

J is TRBJ2-3 and V is TRBV3-1 (or the pseudogene TRBV3-2), with 9 bases lining up with TRBD2. This CDR3 has 16 amino acids. V shed 2 bases and J 5 bases; nucleotides not matched to a gene: 8. Germline-derived CDR1 and CDR2 are LGHDT and YNNKEL (reference sequence). CDR3 sequence: CASSQRASGILDTQYF. CDR3 DNA: TGTGCCAGCAGCCAACGTGCTAGCGGGATCCTAGATACGCAGTATTTT.

The V and J genes are TRBV11-2 and TRBJ2-1; 8 bases align to TRBD2. Germline CDR1 reads SGHAT; CDR2 reads FQNNGV. The CDR3 is 13 amino acids. After removal of 11 bases from V and 8 bases from J, the junction contained 11 bases not matched to a gene. CDR3 region: CAGRLSGSDEQFF. DNA for the CDR3: TGTGCCGGAAGACTAAGCGGGAGCGATGAGCAGTTCTTC.

This chain connects TRBV24-1 to TRBJ1-6, with unresolved D. The V and J ends lost 5 bases and 5 bases respectively, with 6 bases between them. The CDR3 is 13 amino acids. Germline CDR1 is KGHDR and CDR2 is SFDVKD. CDR3 nucleotide sequence: TGTGCCACCAGTGGAGGGAATAATTCACCCCTCCACTTT. This codes for CATSGGNNSPLHF.

The V gene is TRBV24-1, the J gene TRBJ2-5; tentatively, D is TRBD1 (5 bases). Germline assignment: CDR1 KGHDR and CDR2 SFDVKD. This CDR3 is 14 amino acids long. V dropped 2 bases and J dropped 4 bases, with 10 bases sitting between them. CDR3 amino acids: CATSDYRGRETQYF. DNA of the CDR3: TGTGCCACCAGTGATTATAGGGGTAGAGAGACCCAGTACTTC.

This clone appeared a few times. The rearrangement links TRBV21-1 to TRBJ1-2; the table's D call, TRBD1, was not checked against the DNA. TRBV21-1 is noted as a pseudogene. The CDR3 is 15 amino acids. The chain's CDR3 is CASSPRDSVPYGYTF. DNA of the CDR3: TGTGCCAGCAGCCCCAGGGACAGCGTCCCCTATGGCTACACCTTC.

The chain combines TRBV19 with TRBJ2-6; D possibly corresponds to TRBD2 (5 bases). Germline V CDR1 and CDR2: LNHDA, SQIVND (reference sequence). CDR3 length equals 14 residues. Trimming shortened V by 10 bases and J by 4 bases, and 14 bases separated the two germline ends. CDR3: CATAPGSGANVLTF. The CDR3 DNA sequence: TGTGCCACCGCTCCGGGATCCGGGGCCAACGTCCTGACTTTC.

V usage is TRBV18 and J usage is TRBJ2-5; D is ambiguous. Trimming stripped 3 bases from V and 5 bases from J, with 22 bases between. Germline CDR1 KGHSH, CDR2 LQKENI. The CDR3 runs 17 residues. DNA for the CDR3: TGTGCCAGCTCACCCTCCCGGAGTATTAAGGCGAAGGAGACCCAGTACTTC. Translated, it gives CASSPSRSIKAKETQYF.

The chain carries TRBV6-5 and TRBJ2-5, with a possible D match to TRBD2 (5 bases). Germline assignment: CDR1 MNHEY and CDR2 SVGAGI. CDR3 length: 15 residues. V was pared by 4 bases and J by 4 bases, with 16 bases between. DNA for the CDR3: TGTGCCAGCAGTTTTGGTGGGGTCGAGGGAGAGACCCAGTACTTC. It encodes CASSFGGVEGETQYF.

This clone occurred a few times. CDR3 sequence (DNA): TGTGCCAGCAGGGGAGGACTAAGCCAAGAGACCCAGTACTTC. This gives the protein CASRGGLSQETQYF. The J gene is TRBJ2-5, the V gene TRBV5-4; TRBD2 is a possible D gene (6 bases). The V end was cut by 5 bases, the J end by 1 base, with 12 bases between. The CDR3 sequence is 14 residues long. Germline values: CDR1 SGHNT, CDR2 YYREEE (reference sequence). The complete variable domain, with remaining parts taken from reference TRBV5-4 and TRBJ2-5, reads ETGVTQSPTHLIKTRGQQVTLRCSSQSGHNTVSWYQQALGQGPQFIFQYYREEENGRGNFPPRFSGLQFPNYSSELNVNALELDDSALYLCASRGGLSQETQYFGPGTRLLVL.

The rearrangement links TRBV6-2 or TRBV6-3 to TRBJ2-7, with D uncertain. This CDR3 is built from 15 residues. Germline V gene lookup returns CDR1 MNHEY and CDR2 SVGEGT. With 1 base removed from V and 1 base from J, the gap between germline ends came to 11 bases. The CDR3 here is CASSYFGRGSYEQYF. The CDR3, as DNA: TGTGCCAGCAGTTACTTCGGCAGAGGATCCTACGAGCAGTACTTC.

This clone was observed a few times. This chain connects TRBV5-8 to TRBJ1-2; TRBD1 is a possible D gene (5 bases). The CDR3 has 13 residues. The germline CDR1 and CDR2 sequences are SGHTS and YDEGEE. The germline V and J ends were trimmed by 4 bases and 7 bases, with 14 bases remaining between them. Written as DNA, the CDR3 is TGTGCCAGCAGCCGAGGCTCCGGGGGTGGCTACACCTTC. Its translation is CASSRGSGGGYTF. The full variable domain, completed using reference TRBV5-8 and TRBJ1-2, is EAGVTQSPTHLIKTRGQQATLRCSPISGHTSVYWYQQALGLGLQFLLWYDEGEERNRGNFPPRFSGRQFPNYSSELNVNALELEDSALYLCASSRGSGGGYTFGSGTRLTVV.

The V call is TRBV4-1, the J call TRBJ1-2, with a possible D match to TRBD1 (6 bases). Germline V lookup: CDR1 MGHRA, CDR2 YSYEKL. Trimming pared 10 bases from V and 2 bases from J, leaving 20 bases between. The CDR3 consists of 15 residues. The CDR3 reads CATRVMTTGNYGYTF. CDR3 sequence (DNA): TGCGCCACCCGTGTAATGACAACAGGGAACTATGGCTACACCTTC.

A few counts support this clone. V and J are TRBV6-5 and TRBJ2-5; 8 positions agree with TRBD2. CDR3 length: 15 amino acids. V trimming: 5 bases; J trimming: 2 bases; junction bases outside the gene matches: 7. Germline V gene data show CDR1 as MNHEY and CDR2 as SVGAGI. In DNA, the CDR3 is TGTGCCAGCAGTCCGGGGGCTAGCGGGCAAGAGACCCAGTACTTC. It translates to CASSPGASGQETQYF.

V is TRBV7-9 and J is TRBJ1-2, with TRBD1 matching 9 bases. V was clipped by 3 bases and J by 6 bases; unmatched bases: 8. CDR3 length: 15 amino acids. In germline, CDR1 is SEHNR, CDR2 FQNEAQ (reference sequence). CDR3 nucleotide sequence: TGTGCCAGCAGCTTCCGGGACAGGGCGGATGATGGCTACACCTTC. Its translation is CASSFRDRADDGYTF.

This clone was picked up a small number of times. The genes are TRBV11-3 and TRBJ2-3; the D gene is possibly TRBD2 (6 bases). This CDR3 has 13 amino acids. The V end lost 3 bases, the J end lost 10 bases, and 14 bases lay between the germline ends. Germline V lookup: CDR1 SGHNT, CDR2 YENEEA. CDR3 bases: TGTGCCAGCAGCTTCGGGGCACTAGCTCCGCAGTATTTT. The encoded protein is CASSFGALAPQYF.

The V gene is TRBV3-1 (or the pseudogene TRBV3-2), the J gene TRBJ1-2; TRBD1 aligns across 7 bases. The CDR3 has 15 residues. J gave up 1 base and V 2 bases, and 4 bases lay outside the gene matches. Germline CDR1 and CDR2: LGHDT and YNNKEL (reference sequence). The DNA of the CDR3 is TGTGCCAGCAGCCAAACGACAGGGATTAACTATGGCTACACCTTC. Translated, it gives CASSQTTGINYGYTF.

The chain couples TRBV7-2 to TRBJ1-6; tentatively, D is TRBD1 (6 bases). Germline V gene data show CDR1 as SGHTA and CDR2 as FQGNSA. V was clipped by 0 bases and J by 9 bases, with 12 bases between them. The CDR3 is 15 amino acids. The CDR3 region has the DNA TGTGCCAGCAGCTTAGCCGGCAGGGGCGGTTCACCCCTCCACTTT. Amino acids: CASSLAGRGGSPLHF.

This rearrangement joins TRBV10-1 to TRBJ2-3; weak D call: TRBD1 (5 bases). CDR3 size: 15 residues. Per germline, CDR1 WNHNN and CDR2 SYGVQD (reference sequence). V was cut by 6 bases and J by 2 bases, with 15 bases left in between. The CDR3 region is CASSLGDSSTDTQYF. DNA of the CDR3: TGCGCCAGCAGCCTAGGAGACAGTTCCACAGATACGCAGTATTTT.

The V and J genes are TRBV4-1 and TRBJ1-3, with TRBD1 as a possible D gene (6 bases). CDR3 length: 20 amino acids. Between the trimmed V and J ends, which lost 5 bases and 0 bases, there was a span of 26 bases. Per the germline V gene, CDR1 is MGHRA and CDR2 is YSYEKL. DNA for the CDR3: TGCGCCAGCAGCTTGCATCTCAGCTGGACAGATACAAGCTCTGGAAACACCATATATTTT. As protein: CASSLHLSWTDTSSGNTIYF.